The clone carrying this T cell receptor (beta chain) was observed at least ten times. These data belong to a study of T cells after posttransplantation cyclophosphamide. Here immunoSEQ multiplex PCR was the method, and the copy in TCRdb shows in-frame clones only, minus some. The sample includes 30,000 or so clones, none of them occurring once. CDR3 length: 15 amino acids. J lost 7 bases, V lost 8 bases, and 9 bases had no gene match. The germline gives CDR1 MNHNS, CDR2 SASEGT. The sample taken for sequencing was PBMCs. The chain couples TRBV6-1 to TRBJ2-1, with 12 bases aligning to TRBD2. The receptor comes from a young woman in good health and a related stem cell transplant donor. CDR3 coding DNA: TGTGCCAGCGTCTATCTAGCGGGGGGGTTTAATGAGCAGTTCTTC. Translation gives CASVYLAGGFNEQFF.